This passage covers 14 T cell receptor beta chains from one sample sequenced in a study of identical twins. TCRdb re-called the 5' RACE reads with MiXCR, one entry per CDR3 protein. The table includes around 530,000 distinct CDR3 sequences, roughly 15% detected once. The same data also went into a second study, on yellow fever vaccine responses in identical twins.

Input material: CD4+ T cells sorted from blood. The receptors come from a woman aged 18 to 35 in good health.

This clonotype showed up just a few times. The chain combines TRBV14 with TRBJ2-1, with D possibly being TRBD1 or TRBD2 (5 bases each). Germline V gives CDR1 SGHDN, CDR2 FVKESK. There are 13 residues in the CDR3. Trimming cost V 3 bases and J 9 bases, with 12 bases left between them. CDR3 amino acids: CASSQERDLEQFF. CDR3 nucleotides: TGTGCCAGCAGCCAGGAACGGGACCTTGAGCAGTTCTTC.

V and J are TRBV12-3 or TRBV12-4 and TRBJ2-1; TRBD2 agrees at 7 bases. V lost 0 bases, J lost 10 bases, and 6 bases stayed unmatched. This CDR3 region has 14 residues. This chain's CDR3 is CASSLAGGPREQFF. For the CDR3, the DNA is TGTGCCAGCAGTTTAGCGGGAGGGCCACGAGAGCAGTTCTTC.

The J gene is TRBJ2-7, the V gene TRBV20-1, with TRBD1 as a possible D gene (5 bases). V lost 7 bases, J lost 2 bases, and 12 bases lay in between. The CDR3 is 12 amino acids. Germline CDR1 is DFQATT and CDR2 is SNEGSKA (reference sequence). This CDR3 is CSGQTGAYEQYF. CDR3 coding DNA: TGCAGTGGACAGACTGGGGCCTACGAGCAGTACTTC.

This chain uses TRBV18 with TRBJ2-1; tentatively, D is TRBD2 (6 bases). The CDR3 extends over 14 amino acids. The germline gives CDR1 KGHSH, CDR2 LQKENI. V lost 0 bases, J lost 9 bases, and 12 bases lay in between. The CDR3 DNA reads TGTGCCAGCTCACCACCCTCAGTGGGACTTGAGCAGTTCTTC. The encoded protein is CASSPPSVGLEQFF.

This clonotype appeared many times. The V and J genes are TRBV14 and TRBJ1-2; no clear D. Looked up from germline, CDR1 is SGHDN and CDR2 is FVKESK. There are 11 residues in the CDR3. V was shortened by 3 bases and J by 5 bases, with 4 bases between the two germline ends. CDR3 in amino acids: CASSQGYGYTF. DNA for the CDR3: TGTGCCAGCAGCCAGGGATATGGCTACACCTTC.

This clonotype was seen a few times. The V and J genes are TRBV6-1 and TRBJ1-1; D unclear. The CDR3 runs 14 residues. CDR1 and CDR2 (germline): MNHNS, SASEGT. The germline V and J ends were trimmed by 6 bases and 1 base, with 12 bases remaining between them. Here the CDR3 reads CASRWTVENTEAFF. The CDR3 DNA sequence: TGTGCCAGCAGGTGGACGGTTGAGAACACTGAAGCTTTCTTT.

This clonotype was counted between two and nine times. The CDR3 region has the DNA TGTGCCAGCAGAACGACAGGGGACTATGGCTACACCTTC. It is translated as CASRTTGDYGYTF. The chain is built from TRBV28 and TRBJ1-2, with 8 bases matching TRBD1. This CDR3 is built from 13 residues. CDR1 and CDR2 (germline): MDHEN, SYDVKM. V was pared by 6 bases and J by 3 bases, with 3 bases of the junction left unmatched.

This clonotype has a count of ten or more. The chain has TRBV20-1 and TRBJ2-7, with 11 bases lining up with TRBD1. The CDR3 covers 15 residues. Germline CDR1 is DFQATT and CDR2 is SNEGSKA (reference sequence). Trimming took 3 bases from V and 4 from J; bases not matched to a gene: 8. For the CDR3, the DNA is TGCAGTGCTAGGGACCCCGGGACAGGGGGTTACGAGCAGTACGTC. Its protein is CSARDPGTGGYEQYV.

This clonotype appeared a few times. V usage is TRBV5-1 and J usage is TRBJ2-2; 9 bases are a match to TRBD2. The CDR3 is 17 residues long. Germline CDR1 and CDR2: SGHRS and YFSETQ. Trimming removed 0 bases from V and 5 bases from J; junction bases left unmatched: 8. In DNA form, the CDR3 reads TGCGCCAGCAGCTTGGCCACCAGCGGGAGGAGTACCGGGGAGCTGTTTTTT. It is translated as CASSLATSGRSTGELFF.

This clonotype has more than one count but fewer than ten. CDR3: CASSPRGDFQNSYEQYF. CDR3 coding DNA: TGTGCCAGCAGCCCTAGGGGGGACTTTCAAAACTCCTACGAGCAGTACTTC. V and J are TRBV6-1 and TRBJ2-7; tentatively, D is TRBD1 or TRBD2 (6 bases each). Looked up from germline, CDR1 is MNHNS and CDR2 is SASEGT. Trimming removed 6 bases at V and 0 bases at J, with 21 bases between. The CDR3 extends over 17 amino acids.

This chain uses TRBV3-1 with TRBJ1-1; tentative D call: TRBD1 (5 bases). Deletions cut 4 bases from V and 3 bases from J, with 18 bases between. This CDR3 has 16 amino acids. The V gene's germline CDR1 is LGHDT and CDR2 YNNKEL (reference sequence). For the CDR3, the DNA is TGTGCCAGCAGCCCCGGCGGGGGGATCGCGGACACTGAAGCTTTCTTT. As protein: CASSPGGGIADTEAFF.

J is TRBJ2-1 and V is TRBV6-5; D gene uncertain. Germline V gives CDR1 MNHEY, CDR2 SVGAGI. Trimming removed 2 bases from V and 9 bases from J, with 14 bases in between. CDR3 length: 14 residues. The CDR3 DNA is TGTGCCAGCAGTTACGTCGGACCCACCAGTGAGCAGTTCTTC. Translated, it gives CASSYVGPTSEQFF.

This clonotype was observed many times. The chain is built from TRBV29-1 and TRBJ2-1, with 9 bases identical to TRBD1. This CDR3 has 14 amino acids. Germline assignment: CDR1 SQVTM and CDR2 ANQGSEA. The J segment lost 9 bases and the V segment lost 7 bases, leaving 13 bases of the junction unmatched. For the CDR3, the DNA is TGCAGCGGCCGGGAGGACAGGGGCAGCGGTGAGCAGTTCTTC. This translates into CSGREDRGSGEQFF.

The CDR3, as DNA: TGTGCCAGTAGACTGACAGGACTAGCCAAAAACATTCAGTACTTC. Its translation is CASRLTGLAKNIQYF. The V call is TRBV19, the J call TRBJ2-4, with a tentative D call TRBD1 (6 bases). Germline V lookup: CDR1 LNHDA, CDR2 SQIVND (reference sequence). V shed 6 bases and J shed 0 bases, with 12 bases lying between them. The CDR3 extends over 15 amino acids.